This T cell receptor beta chain was found in a study of Tregs in tolerant kidney transplant recipients. Study results and caveats: Tolerant patients' donor-specific Tregs expanded beyond overall Tregs, suggesting antigen-driven growth.

Only in-frame clones appear in the TCRdb table, and some are missing; sequencing was by immunoSEQ multiplex PCR. The sample carries 54,000 or so clones, approximately 90% recorded once. The nonmyeloablative bone marrow transplants came from related graft donors, with transient mixed chimerism. Comment on this clone: Its cognate antigen is unknown.

Germline V gene sequence: CDR1 SGHAT, CDR2 FQNNGV. The CDR3 consists of 14 residues. V was pared by 7 bases and J by 3 bases, with 6 bases of the junction left unmatched. This clonotype originated in a human patient who received a combined kidney and bone marrow transplant. Some T cells may have originated in the graft donor. The genes are TRBV11-2 and TRBJ2-7; TRBD1 aligns across 10 bases. The sequences come from CD8+ T cells from blood (PBMCs), collected 24 months after the transplant. The CDR3 is CASKTGGSFYEQYF. CDR3 nucleotide sequence: TGTGCCAGCAAGACAGGGGGCTCCTTCTACGAGCAGTACTTC.